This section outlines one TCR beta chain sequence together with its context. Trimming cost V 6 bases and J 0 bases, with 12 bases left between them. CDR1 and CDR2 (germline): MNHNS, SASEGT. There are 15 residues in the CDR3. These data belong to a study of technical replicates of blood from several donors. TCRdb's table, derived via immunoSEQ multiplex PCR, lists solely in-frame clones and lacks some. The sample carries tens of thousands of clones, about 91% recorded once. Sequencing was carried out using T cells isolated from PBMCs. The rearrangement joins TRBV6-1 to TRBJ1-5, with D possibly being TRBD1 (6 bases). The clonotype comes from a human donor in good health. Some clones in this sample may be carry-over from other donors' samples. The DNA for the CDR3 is TGTGCCAGCAGCGGACAGTTCTATAGCAATCAGCCCCAGCATTTT. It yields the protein CASSGQFYSNQPQHF.